The text below deals with one T cell receptor (beta chain). No antigen is known for it. This sample was included in a study of cytomegalovirus exposure and HLA in healthy donors. Findings of the study overall: The sole available immune exposure information was CMV serostatus.

The CDR3 loop spans 14 amino acids. Germline assignment: CDR1 SNHLY and CDR2 FYNNEI. Trimming took 4 bases from V and 3 from J, leaving 10 bases between them. The primer mix had 60 Vbeta and 13 Jbeta primers. Generated by immunoSEQ multiplex PCR, the TCRdb table keeps only in-frame clones and is missing some. Among 100,000 to 150,000 clones listed, over 65% were seen once. Material for sequencing was PBMCs. The sequence was collected from a woman aged 45-60 years in good health and CMV-seropositive. The chain has TRBV2 and TRBJ1-5; perhaps TRBD1 as D (6 bases). The CDR3 is CASSGQDINQPQHF. CDR3 coding DNA: TGTGCCAGCAGTGGACAGGACATCAATCAGCCCCAGCATTTT.